These 21 T cell receptor beta chains were all obtained from the same sample, sequenced in a study of blood T cells in healthy people across ages. The authors ran a second PCR of roughly 6 to 12 cycles using a sample-barcoded 5' primer and a J-beta primer mix. TCRdb reprocessed the 5' RACE reads with MiXCR, giving one entry per CDR3 protein. The table has 580,000 or so distinct CDR3 sequences, about 45% seen once. The sample consisted of blood. All receptors derive from an elderly man in good health.

The chain combines TRBV5-5 with TRBJ2-1; no definite D call. The CDR3 consists of 13 residues. V lost 1 base, J lost 6 bases, and 8 bases lay in between. Germline values: CDR1 SGHKS, CDR2 YYEKEE (reference sequence). CDR3 DNA: TGTGCCAGCAGCTTGTCCTTCTTCAATGAGCAGTTCTTC. This sequence encodes CASSLSFFNEQFF.

The V gene is TRBV10-3, the J gene TRBJ2-5, with D maybe TRBD1 (6 bases). The V and J ends lost 0 bases and 0 bases respectively, with 8 bases between them. The CDR3 sequence is 15 residues long. Germline V gives CDR1 ENHRY, CDR2 SYGVKD. The CDR3 coding sequence is TGTGCCATCAGTGAGTCGGGGGCTAACCAAGAGACCCAGTACTTC. The encoded protein is CAISESGANQETQYF.

This clonotype appeared a few times. V is TRBV7-2 and J is TRBJ2-5; 7 bases agree with TRBD1. Germline loops: CDR1 SGHTA, CDR2 FQGNSA. The CDR3 is 11 amino acids. Trimming removed 5 bases from V and 11 bases from J; junction bases left unmatched: 5. The CDR3: CASSHDREQYF. CDR3 DNA sequence: TGTGCCAGCAGCCACGACAGGGAGCAGTACTTC.

Remarks on this clonotype: A much more abundant neighbour one base away suggests this may be a read error. V is TRBV7-2 and J is TRBJ2-1; D remains unclear. Germline V gives CDR1 SGHTA, CDR2 FQGNSA. V was pared by 8 bases and J by 6 bases, with 8 bases between. The CDR3 contains 11 residues. CDR3 sequence (DNA): TGTGCCAGCGGCCTGAGCAATGAGCAGTTCTTC. Amino acids: CASGLSNEQFF.

The chain employs TRBV20-1 and TRBJ2-1; D possibly corresponds to TRBD2 (5 bases). CDR1 is DFQATT, CDR2 SNEGSKA, per germline (reference sequence). Trimming removed 1 base from V and 0 bases from J, with 13 bases in between. CDR3 length: 16 residues. This CDR3 is CSARAYEGSSYNEQFF. The CDR3 DNA follows: TGCAGTGCTAGAGCGTATGAGGGAAGCTCCTACAATGAGCAGTTCTTC.

The chain couples TRBV7-2 to TRBJ2-5; the D is unclear. The J call may be incorrect, as the DNA end agrees better with TRBJ2-7. From germline, CDR1 is SGHTA and CDR2 FQGNSA. The CDR3 consists of 13 residues. CDR3 region: CASSPYPVYEQYF. The CDR3 bases are TGTGCCAGCAGCCCATATCCAGTGTACGAGCAGTACTTC.

The rearrangement joins TRBV28 to TRBJ2-6; D is undetermined. The germline V and J ends were trimmed by 7 bases and 9 bases, with 13 bases remaining between them. Germline CDR1 is MDHEN and CDR2 is SYDVKM. The CDR3 has 13 amino acids. CDR3 nucleotide sequence: TGTGCCAGCACGGCCCCAAGGGACAACGTCCTGACTTTC. It yields the protein CASTAPRDNVLTF.

The genes are TRBV12-3 or TRBV12-4 and TRBJ2-1, with unresolved D. CDR3 length equals 14 residues. Trimming cost V 5 bases and J 7 bases, with 15 bases left between them. The CDR3 reads CASSLSLPGNEQFF. CDR3 nucleotide sequence: TGTGCCAGCAGTCTCTCCCTTCCCGGGAATGAGCAGTTCTTC.

This chain joins TRBV3-1 and TRBJ1-5; D is unclear. CDR1 is LGHDT and CDR2 is YNNKEL in the germline V gene (reference sequence). This CDR3 spans 17 amino acids. Trimming shortened V by 0 bases and J by 1 base, and 13 bases separated the two germline ends. The CDR3 protein is CASSQEVREYSNQPQHF. CDR3 DNA sequence: TGTGCCAGCAGCCAAGAGGTTAGGGAATACAGCAATCAGCCCCAGCATTTT. Using reference TRBV3-1 and TRBJ1-5 for the parts outside the CDR3, the full variable domain is DTAVSQTPKYLVTQMGNDKSIKCEQNLGHDTMYWYKQDSKKFLKIMFSYNNKELIINETVPNRFSPKSPDKAHLNLHINSLELGDSAVYFCASSQEVREYSNQPQHFGDGTRLSIL.

In this sample, this clonotype turned up a few times. The J gene is TRBJ1-2, the V gene TRBV20-1, with a weak D call TRBD1 (5 bases). Looked up from germline, CDR1 is DFQATT and CDR2 is SNEGSKA (reference sequence). This CDR3 comprises 13 residues. The V end lost 6 bases, the J end lost 0 bases, and 11 bases lay between the germline ends. The DNA for the CDR3 is TGCAGTGCCCCTAGGGGCACTAACTATGGCTACACCTTC. Amino acid sequence: CSAPRGTNYGYTF.

This sequence joins TRBV24-1 and TRBJ2-2; D not certain. The V and J ends lost 4 bases and 1 base respectively, with 15 bases between them. CDR3 size: 17 residues. Germline loops: CDR1 KGHDR, CDR2 SFDVKD. CDR3: CATSDRYDVGNTGELFF. In DNA, the CDR3 is TGTGCCACCAGTGACCGATATGACGTCGGGAACACCGGGGAGCTGTTTTTT.

The table lists this clonotype with many counts. The chain has TRBV6-6 and TRBJ2-3; maybe TRBD2 (5 bases). The CDR3 covers 16 residues. Germline V gene sequence: CDR1 MNHNY, CDR2 SVGAGI (reference sequence). Between the trimmed V and J ends, which lost 2 bases and 2 bases, there was a span of 14 bases. This CDR3 is CASSYETGKTTDTQYF. The CDR3 DNA follows: TGTGCCAGCAGTTACGAAACGGGAAAGACCACAGATACGCAGTATTTT.

This clonotype was recorded at least ten times. The rearrangement joins TRBV6-5 to TRBJ2-7; D could derive from TRBD1 or TRBD2 (7 bases each). V lost 6 bases and J 0 bases, leaving 15 bases between the germline ends. The germline gives CDR1 MNHEY, CDR2 SVGAGI. CDR3 length: 15 amino acids. CDR3 DNA sequence: TGTGCCAGCAGCTCCCCCAGGGGGGGCTCCTACGAGCAGTACTTC. Protein product: CASSSPRGGSYEQYF.

V is TRBV12-3 or TRBV12-4 and J is TRBJ2-6; D gene uncertain. CDR3 length: 18 residues. Trimming took 1 base from V and 4 from J, leaving 17 bases between them. CDR3 coding DNA: TGTGCCAGCAGTTTAGTGGCCGCCTTAAATGTGGGGGCCAACGTCCTGACTTTC. Its translation: CASSLVAALNVGANVLTF.

V gene TRBV10-3 combines with J gene TRBJ2-3; a possible D gene is TRBD2 (5 bases). This CDR3 contains 15 residues. Between the trimmed V and J ends, which lost 4 bases and 2 bases, there was a span of 13 bases. The germline V gene encodes CDR1 ENHRY and CDR2 SYGVKD. This CDR3 reads CAISAASQSTDTQYF. The CDR3 DNA reads TGTGCCATCAGTGCAGCTAGCCAATCCACAGATACGCAGTATTTT.

This chain uses TRBV20-1 with TRBJ2-5; the match to TRBD1 covers 7 bases. CDR1 DFQATT and CDR2 SNEGSKA come from the germline V gene (reference sequence). CDR3 length equals 16 residues. Losses at the gene ends were 4 bases for V and 0 bases for J; bases not matched to a gene: 11. The CDR3 loop reads CSATSPRQGNQETQYF. In DNA, the CDR3 is TGCAGTGCTACCAGCCCAAGACAGGGTAACCAAGAGACCCAGTACTTC.

V is TRBV20-1 and J is TRBJ2-3; D possibly uses TRBD1 or TRBD2 (6 bases each). V was shortened by 5 bases and J by 1 base, with 13 bases between the two germline ends. Germline V gives CDR1 DFQATT, CDR2 SNEGSKA (reference sequence). The CDR3 is 14 amino acids. DNA of the CDR3: TGCAGTGCTCACCCTAGGGGGGGCACAGATACGCAGTATTTT. Translating gives CSAHPRGGTDTQYF.

The gene calls are TRBV4-3 and TRBJ2-6, with D maybe TRBD1 (6 bases). Germline lookup yields CDR1 LGHNA and CDR2 YSLEER. V lost 0 bases and J lost 2, with 11 bases in between. The CDR3 contains 17 residues. The DNA of the CDR3 is TGCGCCAGCAGCCAAGAAATCAGGGGCGCTGGGGCCAACGTCCTGACTTTC. Its translation is CASSQEIRGAGANVLTF.

This chain uses TRBV20-1 with TRBJ1-1; no clear D gene. The CDR3 has 11 residues. Per germline, CDR1 DFQATT and CDR2 SNEGSKA (reference sequence). Trimming stripped 5 bases from V and 4 bases from J, with 8 bases between. The CDR3 here is CSAPGSTEAFF. For the CDR3, the DNA is TGCAGTGCTCCGGGTAGCACTGAAGCTTTCTTT.

V usage is TRBV30 and J usage is TRBJ1-1; weak D call: TRBD1 (5 bases). The CDR3 sequence is 13 residues long. The V end lost 8 bases, the J end lost 0 bases, and 13 bases lay between the germline ends. In germline, CDR1 is GTSNPN, CDR2 SVGIG (reference sequence). The DNA for the CDR3 is TGTGCCACCTCGGGACTGCTGAACACTGAAGCTTTCTTT. Encoded protein: CATSGLLNTEAFF.

CDR3 sequence (DNA): TGTGCCAGCAGTTACTCAGCCACCGGGAGCGACATTTTCTACGAGCAGTACTTC. This gives the protein CASSYSATGSDIFYEQYF. The V call is TRBV6-2 or TRBV6-3, the J call TRBJ2-7, with a possible D match to TRBD2 (6 bases). CDR3 length: 18 residues. Between the trimmed V and J ends, which lost 0 bases and 3 bases, there was a span of 21 bases. In germline, CDR1 is MNHEY, CDR2 SVGEGT.